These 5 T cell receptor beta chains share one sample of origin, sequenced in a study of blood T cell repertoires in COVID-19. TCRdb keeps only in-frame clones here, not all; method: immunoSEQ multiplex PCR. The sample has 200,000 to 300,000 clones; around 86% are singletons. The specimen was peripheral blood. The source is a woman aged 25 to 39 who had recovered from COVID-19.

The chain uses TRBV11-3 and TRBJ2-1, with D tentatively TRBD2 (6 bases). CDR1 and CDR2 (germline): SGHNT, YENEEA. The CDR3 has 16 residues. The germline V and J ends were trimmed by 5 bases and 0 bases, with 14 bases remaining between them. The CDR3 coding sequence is TGTGCCAGCAGCCCCAGTAGCGGCCTCTCCTACAATGAGCAGTTCTTC. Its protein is CASSPSSGLSYNEQFF.

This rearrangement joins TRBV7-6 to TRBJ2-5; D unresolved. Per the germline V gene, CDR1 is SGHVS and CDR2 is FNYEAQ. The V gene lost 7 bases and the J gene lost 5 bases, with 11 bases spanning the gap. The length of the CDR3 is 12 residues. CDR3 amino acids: CASIHFGETQYF. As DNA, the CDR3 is TGTGCCAGCATCCACTTCGGGGAGACCCAGTACTTC. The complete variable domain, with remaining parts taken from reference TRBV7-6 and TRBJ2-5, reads GAGVSQSPRYKVTKRGQDVALRCDPISGHVSLYWYRQALGQGPEFLTYFNYEAQQDKSGLPNDRFSAERPEGSISTLTIQRTEQRDSAMYRCASIHFGETQYFGPGTRLLVL.

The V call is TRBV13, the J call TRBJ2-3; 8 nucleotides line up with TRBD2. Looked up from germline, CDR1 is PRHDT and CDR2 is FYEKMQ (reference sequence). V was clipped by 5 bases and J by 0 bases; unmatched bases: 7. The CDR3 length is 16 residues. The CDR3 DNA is TGTGCCAGCAGCAAAAAACTAGCGGAAAGCACAGATACGCAGTATTTT. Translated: CASSKKLAESTDTQYF.

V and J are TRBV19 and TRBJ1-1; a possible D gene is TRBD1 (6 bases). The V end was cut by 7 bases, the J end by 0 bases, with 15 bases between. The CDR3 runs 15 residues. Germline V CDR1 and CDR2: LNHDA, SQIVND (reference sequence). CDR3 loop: CASTPRQVLNTEAFF. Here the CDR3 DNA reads TGTGCCAGTACCCCGAGACAGGTCTTGAACACTGAAGCTTTCTTT. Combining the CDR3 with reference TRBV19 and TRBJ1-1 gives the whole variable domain DGGITQSPKYLFRKEGQNVTLSCEQNLNHDAMYWYRQDPGQGLRLIYYSQIVNDFQKGDIAEGYSVSREKKESFPLTVTSAQKNPTAFYLCASTPRQVLNTEAFFGQGTRLTVV.

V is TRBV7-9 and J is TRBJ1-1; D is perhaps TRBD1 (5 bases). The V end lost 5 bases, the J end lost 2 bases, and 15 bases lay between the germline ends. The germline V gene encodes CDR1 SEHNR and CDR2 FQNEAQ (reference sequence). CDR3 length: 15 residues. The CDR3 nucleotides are TGTGCCAGCAGCGACAGAGGACAAACAAACACTGAAGCTTTCTTT. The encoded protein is CASSDRGQTNTEAFF.